These T cell receptor beta chains were read from a single sample in a study of T cell responses to AZD1222 COVID-19 vaccine. Produced via immunoSEQ multiplex PCR; TCRdb's table is partial and in-frame only. The table records fewer than 120,000 clones, about 94% of them present only once. This specimen consisted of peripheral blood, obtained 28 days after the second AZD1222 dose. All receptors derive from an adult who received the AZD1222 COVID-19 vaccine. CDR3s include the opening cysteine and the closing phenylalanine or tryptophan. Each record gives: J gene, V gene, clone size, D gene, CDR3 protein, CDR3 DNA. A D gene is named only where the DNA matches it firmly. A clone size is listed for some rows: how often the clone was seen (once, few, many), or a class if it is expanded.

>TRBJ1-1|TRBV5-1|once|TRBD1
CASSTWDRKNTEAFF
TGCGCCAGCAGCACTTGGGACAGAAAGAACACTGAAGCTTTCTTT
>TRBJ2-7|TRBV3-1/TRBV3-2|-|-
CASSSRSYEQYF
TGTGCCAGCAGCTCCCGCTCCTACGAGCAGTACTTC
>TRBJ1-2|TRBV5-1|-|TRBD1
CASSSGTGWHSGGYGYTF
TGCGCCAGCAGCTCCGGGACAGGGTGGCATTCAGGGGGCTATGGCTACACCTTC
>TRBJ1-5|TRBV3-1/TRBV3-2|-|TRBD1
CASSQTTGGNQPQHF
TGTGCCAGCAGCCAAACCACAGGGGGAAATCAGCCCCAGCATTTT
>TRBJ2-1|TRBV10-3|-|TRBD2
CAIRGTSGYNEQFF
TGTGCCATCAGAGGGACTAGCGGTTACAATGAGCAGTTCTTC
>TRBJ1-1|TRBV18|-|-
CASSPGSGSGNTEAFF
TGTGCCAGCTCACCAGGTTCCGGGTCCGGAAACACTGAAGCTTTCTTT
>TRBJ2-7|TRBV19|-|TRBD2
CASSSGRANEQYF
TGTGCCAGTAGTAGCGGGAGGGCCAACGAGCAGTACTTC
>TRBJ1-1|TRBV5-1|-|TRBD1
CASSTLTGGNTEAFF
TGCGCCAGCAGCACCCTGACAGGGGGGAACACTGAAGCTTTCTTT
>TRBJ1-4|TRBV18|-|TRBD1
CASSPRQGAANEKLFF
TGTGCCAGCTCACCTCGACAGGGGGCAGCTAATGAAAAACTGTTTTTT
>TRBJ1-5|TRBV6-1|-|-
CASSERYNQPQHF
TGTGCCAGCAGTGAAAGGTATAATCAGCCCCAGCATTTT
>TRBJ2-5|TRBV19|-|TRBD2
CASSLGLTYQETQYF
TGTGCCAGTAGCTTGGGACTAACGTACCAAGAGACCCAGTACTTC
>TRBJ2-1|TRBV10-3|once|TRBD2
CAISVLLEAGGLNVEQFF
TGTGCCATCAGTGTACTATTGGAGGCGGGGGGGCTAAATGTTGAGCAGTTCTTC
>TRBJ2-2|TRBV29-1|-|-
CSVPGRKGTGELFF
TGCAGCGTTCCCGGGCGTAAGGGCACCGGGGAGCTGTTTTTT
>TRBJ1-4|TRBV4-1|-|-
CASSQVVQGRREKLFF
TGCGCCAGCAGCCAGGTTGTCCAGGGACGGCGTGAAAAACTGTTTTTT
>TRBJ1-1|TRBV21-1|-|-
CASSKAENTEAFF
TGTGCCAGCAGCAAAGCAGAGAACACTGAAGCTTTCTTT
>TRBJ1-2|TRBV29-1|-|TRBD1
CSVGQGDYGYTF
TGCAGCGTTGGACAGGGGGATTATGGCTACACCTTC
>TRBJ2-7|TRBV3-1/TRBV3-2|few|-
CASSQDRSEQYF
TGTGCCAGCAGCCAAGATCGATCCGAGCAGTACTTC
>TRBJ2-1|TRBV2|-|-
CASSPGTLNYNEQFF
TGTGCCAGCAGTCCCGGGACTCTTAACTACAATGAGCAGTTCTTC
>TRBJ1-2|TRBV30|-|TRBD1
CAWSVKGQGRVGYTF
TGTGCCTGGAGTGTAAAGGGACAGGGGAGAGTAGGCTACACCTTC
>TRBJ2-2|TRBV4-2|-|-
CASSRYPSGGDELSNTGELFF
TGTGCCAGCAGCCGCTACCCCAGCGGAGGGGACGAATTATCGAACACCGGGGAGCTGTTTTTT
>TRBJ2-5|TRBV4-1|-|TRBD2
CASSHPGLQRGGPLQETQYF
TGCGCCAGCAGCCACCCCGGCCTTCAGCGGGGGGGCCCCCTTCAAGAGACCCAGTACTTC
>TRBJ2-3|TRBV5-5|few|-
CASSFVADTDTQYF
TGTGCCAGCAGCTTCGTAGCGGACACAGATACGCAGTATTTT
>TRBJ2-2|TRBV7-9|-|-
CASRQVQRELFF
TGTGCCAGCAGGCAGGTGCAGAGGGAGCTGTTTTTT
>TRBJ1-2|TRBV6-5|-|-
CASTTGVANYGYTF
TGTGCCAGCACAACGGGGGTGGCGAACTATGGCTACACCTTC
>TRBJ2-3|TRBV27|-|-
CASIKRSSGHTQYF
TGTGCCAGCATTAAAAGGTCCTCCGGTCATACGCAGTATTTT
>TRBJ2-2|TRBV24-1|-|-
CATTGESGGELFF
TGTGCCACCACAGGCGAGTCGGGCGGGGAGCTGTTTTTT
>TRBJ1-4|TRBV7-9|-|TRBD1
CASSLGRGDYGEKLFF
TGTGCCAGCAGCTTAGGCAGGGGGGATTACGGCGAAAAACTGTTTTTT
>TRBJ2-1|TRBV5-8|-|-
CASSLVDEQFF
TGTGCCAGCAGCTTGGTCGATGAGCAGTTCTTC
>TRBJ2-7|TRBV30|-|-
CAWTDDKGAEQYF
TGTGCCTGGACCGACGACAAAGGGGCAGAGCAGTACTTC
>TRBJ1-3|TRBV3-1/TRBV3-2|-|-
CASSQGTPGLGNTIYF
TGTGCCAGCAGCCAAGGGACTCCGGGACTGGGAAACACCATATATTTT
>TRBJ2-1|TRBV2|-|-
CASSDHPYNEQFF
TGTGCCAGCAGTGATCATCCCTACAATGAGCAGTTCTTC
>TRBJ1-1|TRBV5-1|few|TRBD1
CASSPDRGEAFF
TGCGCCAGCAGCCCCGACAGGGGCGAAGCTTTCTTT
>TRBJ1-5|TRBV4-1|once|-
CASSQDKINDRPQHF
TGCGCCAGCAGCCAAGACAAGATTAACGACCGGCCCCAGCATTTT
>TRBJ1-5|TRBV3-1/TRBV3-2|-|-
CASRQGGSNQPQHF
TGTGCCAGCAGGCAAGGGGGTAGCAATCAGCCCCAGCATTTT
>TRBJ1-2|TRBV5-4|-|-
CASSFGGANYGYTF
TGTGCCAGCAGCTTTGGGGGAGCTAACTATGGCTACACCTTC
>TRBJ2-3|TRBV27|-|-
CASKTLEGRTDTQYF
TGTGCCAGCAAAACCCTGGAGGGGAGAACAGATACGCAGTATTTT